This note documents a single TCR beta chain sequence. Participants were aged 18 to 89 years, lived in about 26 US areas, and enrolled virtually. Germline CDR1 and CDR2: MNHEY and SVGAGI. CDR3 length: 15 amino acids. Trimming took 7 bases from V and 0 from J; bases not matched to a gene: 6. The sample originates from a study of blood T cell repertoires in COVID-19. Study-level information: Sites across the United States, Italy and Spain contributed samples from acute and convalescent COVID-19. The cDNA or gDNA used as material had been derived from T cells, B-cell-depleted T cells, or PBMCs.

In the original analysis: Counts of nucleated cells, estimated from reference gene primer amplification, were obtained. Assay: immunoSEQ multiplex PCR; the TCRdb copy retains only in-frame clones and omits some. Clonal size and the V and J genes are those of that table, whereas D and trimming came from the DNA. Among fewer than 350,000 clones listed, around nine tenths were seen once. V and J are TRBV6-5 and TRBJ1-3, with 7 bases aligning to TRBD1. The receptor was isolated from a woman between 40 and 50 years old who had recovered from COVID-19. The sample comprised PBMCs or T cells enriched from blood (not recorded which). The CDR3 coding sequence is TGTGCCAGCAAACAGGGACAGCCCTCTGGAAACACCATATATTTT. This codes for CASKQGQPSGNTIYF.